The clone carrying this TCR beta chain is labeled as medium-sized. Its target is not known. TCRdb keeps only in-frame clones here, not all; method: immunoSEQ multiplex PCR. The sample holds 4,200 or so clones, less than 25% seen once. Documented treatment: randomized to nivolumab then ipilimumab (arm A) or the reverse (arm B). This sample is part of a study of sequential checkpoint blockade in melanoma. Notes on the study in general: In arm A, pretreatment tumor clonality was associated with response.

The CDR3 has 15 residues. V was pared by 5 bases and J by 14 bases, with 11 bases of the junction left unmatched. Germline V CDR1 and CDR2: SGHNT, YENEEA. The source of this sequence is a human donor with melanoma. The rearrangement uses TRBV11-3 and TRBJ2-1; 14 nucleotides align to TRBD2. Specimen: tumor tissue (inferred from file names), collected from a patient given nivolumab and ipilimumab in sequence. The CDR3 reads CASSQATSGGALEFF. The CDR3 DNA follows: TGTGCCAGCAGCCAAGCGACTAGCGGGGGGGCTTTGGAGTTCTTC.